A selection of T cell receptor beta chains follows, all from one sample in a study of blood T cell repertoires in COVID-19. Some clones are missing from TCRdb's copy, which holds only in-frame ones; the method was immunoSEQ multiplex PCR. The sample has 85,000 to 90,000 clones; roughly 87% are singletons. The sequencing sample was made of peripheral blood. The origin of the receptors is a woman older than 75 with active COVID-19. Each CDR3 is given with its conserved first and last residue. The order of the fields is CDR3 protein, CDR3 DNA, J gene, clone size, D gene, V gene. D genes are given only for firm matches. Where a row states a size, it is once, few, many or the class of an expanded clone; other rows omit it.

CASSPDLAGETQYF TGTGCCAGCAGCCCCGACCTGGCGGGAGAGACCCAGTACTTC TRBJ2-5 . . TRBV5-6
CATTPLRGTDTQYF TGTGCCACCACCCCCCTCCGGGGTACAGATACGCAGTATTTT TRBJ2-3 . . TRBV15
CASSRIQGAQNTIYF TGTGCCAGCAGTCGGATACAGGGGGCGCAGAACACCATATATTTT TRBJ1-3 . TRBD1 TRBV7-6
CASSHSGSRDTQYF TGTGCCAGTAGCCATAGCGGGAGTCGGGATACGCAGTATTTT TRBJ2-3 . TRBD2 TRBV19
CASRKTGGGTGELFF TGTGCCAGCCGAAAAACAGGGGGCGGCACCGGGGAGCTGTTTTTT TRBJ2-2 . TRBD1 TRBV11-3
CASSPTGGRETQYF TGTGCCAGCTCACCTACAGGGGGCAGAGAGACCCAGTACTTC TRBJ2-5 . TRBD1 TRBV18
CASSVAVGGNYNEQFF TGTGCCAGCAGCGTAGCCGTGGGCGGGAACTACAATGAGCAGTTCTTC TRBJ2-1 . . TRBV9
CASRYSRDRDSTDTQYF TGTGCCAGCAGATACTCCCGGGACAGGGATAGCACAGATACGCAGTATTTT TRBJ2-3 . TRBD1 TRBV6-2/TRBV6-3
CASSLGTDYGYTF TGTGCCAGCAGCCTCGGGACAGACTATGGCTACACCTTC TRBJ1-2 . TRBD1 TRBV7-9
CASSLRENYNSPLHF TGTGCCAGCAGCTTAAGGGAGAACTATAATTCACCCCTCCACTTT TRBJ1-6 . . TRBV7-9
CASSQGAFGATNIQYF TGTGCCAGCAGCCAAGGTGCCTTTGGAGCGACAAACATTCAGTACTTC TRBJ2-4 . . TRBV3-1/TRBV3-2
CATVTHPEDYGYTF TGTGCCACCGTTACTCATCCGGAGGACTATGGCTACACCTTC TRBJ1-2 few . TRBV6-5